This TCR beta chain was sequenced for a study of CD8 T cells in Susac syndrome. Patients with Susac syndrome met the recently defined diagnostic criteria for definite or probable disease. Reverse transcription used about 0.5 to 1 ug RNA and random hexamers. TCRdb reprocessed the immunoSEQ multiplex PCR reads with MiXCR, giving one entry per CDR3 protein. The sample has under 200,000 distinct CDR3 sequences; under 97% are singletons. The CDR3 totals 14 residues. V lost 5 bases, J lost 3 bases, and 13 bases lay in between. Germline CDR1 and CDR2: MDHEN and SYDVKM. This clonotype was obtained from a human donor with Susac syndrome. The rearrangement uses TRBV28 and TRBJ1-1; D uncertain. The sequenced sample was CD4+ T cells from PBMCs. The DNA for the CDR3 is TGTGCCAGCAGTCCCCCTGGAGGGCACACTGAAGCTTTCTTT. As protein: CASSPPGGHTEAFF. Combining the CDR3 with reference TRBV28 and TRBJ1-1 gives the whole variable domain DVKVTQSSRYLVKRTGEKVFLECVQDMDHENMFWYRQDPGLGLRLIYFSYDVKMKEKGDIPEGYSVSREKKERFSLILESASTNQTSMYLCASSPPGGHTEAFFGQGTRLTVV.